This T cell receptor beta chain was profiled in a study of human thymus T cells. The CDR3 has 19 amino acids. With V trimmed by 3 bases and J by 0 bases, 10 bases remained unmatched. CDR1 is LNHDA and CDR2 is SQIVND in the germline V gene (reference sequence). During corrective heart surgery, resections were taken, and the thymus tissue came from them. This clone was seen only once. TCRdb keeps only in-frame clones here, not all; method: immunoSEQ multiplex PCR. The table includes roughly 130,000 clones, approximately 96% detected once. The receptor comes from a boy less than two years old with a congenital heart defect but otherwise immunologically healthy. What was sequenced was thymus tissue. This chain uses TRBV19 with TRBJ1-5; 11 nucleotides agree with TRBD1. CDR3 sequence reads: CASSIVDRGLMGSNQPQHF. In DNA, the CDR3 is TGTGCCAGTAGTATCGTGGACAGGGGGCTGATGGGTAGCAATCAGCCCCAGCATTTT.